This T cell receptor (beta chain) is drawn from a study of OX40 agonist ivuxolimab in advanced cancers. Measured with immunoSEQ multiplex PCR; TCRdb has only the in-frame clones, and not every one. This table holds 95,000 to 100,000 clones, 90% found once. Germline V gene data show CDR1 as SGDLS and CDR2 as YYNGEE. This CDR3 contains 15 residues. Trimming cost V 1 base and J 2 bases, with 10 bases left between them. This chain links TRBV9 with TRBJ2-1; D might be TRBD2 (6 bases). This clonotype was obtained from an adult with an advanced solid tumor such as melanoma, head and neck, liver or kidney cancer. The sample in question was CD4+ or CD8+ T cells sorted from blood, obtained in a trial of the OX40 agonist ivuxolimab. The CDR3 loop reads CASSVPGVAYNEQFF. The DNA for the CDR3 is TGTGCCAGCAGCGTACCGGGGGTCGCCTACAATGAGCAGTTCTTC.